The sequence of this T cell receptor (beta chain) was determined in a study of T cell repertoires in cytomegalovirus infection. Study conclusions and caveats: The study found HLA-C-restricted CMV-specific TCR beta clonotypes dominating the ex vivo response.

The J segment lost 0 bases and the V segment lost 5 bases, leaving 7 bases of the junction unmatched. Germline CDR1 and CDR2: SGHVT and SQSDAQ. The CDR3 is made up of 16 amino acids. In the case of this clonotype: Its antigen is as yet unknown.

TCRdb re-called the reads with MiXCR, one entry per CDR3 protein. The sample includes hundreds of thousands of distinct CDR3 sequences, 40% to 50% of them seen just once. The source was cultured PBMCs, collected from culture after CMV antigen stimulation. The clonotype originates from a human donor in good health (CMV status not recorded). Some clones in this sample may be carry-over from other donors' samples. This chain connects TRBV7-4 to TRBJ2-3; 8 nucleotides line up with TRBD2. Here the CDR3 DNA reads TGTGCCAGCAGCCCAACTAGCGGACCTAGCACAGATACGCAGTATTTT. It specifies CASSPTSGPSTDTQYF.